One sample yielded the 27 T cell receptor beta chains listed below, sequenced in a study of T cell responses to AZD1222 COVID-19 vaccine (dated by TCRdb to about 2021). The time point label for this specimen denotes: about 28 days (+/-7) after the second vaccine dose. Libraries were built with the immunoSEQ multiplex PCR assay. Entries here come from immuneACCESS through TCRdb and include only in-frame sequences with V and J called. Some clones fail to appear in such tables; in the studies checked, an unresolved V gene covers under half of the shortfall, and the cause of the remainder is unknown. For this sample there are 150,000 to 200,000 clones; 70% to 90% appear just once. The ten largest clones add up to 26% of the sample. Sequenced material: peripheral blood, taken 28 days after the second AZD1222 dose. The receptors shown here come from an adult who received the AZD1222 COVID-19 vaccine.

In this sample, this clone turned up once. CDR3 protein: CASSVYNEQFF. CDR3 DNA: TGTGCCAGCAGTGTTTACAATGAGCAGTTCTTC. This sequence joins TRBV28 and TRBJ2-1; no clear D gene. Germline CDR1 and CDR2: MDHEN and SYDVKM. The CDR3 sequence is 11 residues long. V was cut by 5 bases and J by 4 bases, with 3 bases left in between. Full variable domain (outside the CDR3, taken from reference TRBV28 and TRBJ2-1): DVKVTQSSRYLVKRTGEKVFLECVQDMDHENMFWYRQDPGLGLRLIYFSYDVKMKEKGDIPEGYSVSREKKERFSLILESASTNQTSMYLCASSVYNEQFFGPGTRLTVL.

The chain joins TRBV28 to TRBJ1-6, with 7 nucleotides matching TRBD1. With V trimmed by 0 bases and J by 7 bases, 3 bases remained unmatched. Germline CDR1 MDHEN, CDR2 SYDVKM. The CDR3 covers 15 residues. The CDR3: CASSLWTGPNSPLHF. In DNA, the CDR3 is TGTGCCAGCAGTTTATGGACAGGGCCAAATTCACCCCTCCACTTT.

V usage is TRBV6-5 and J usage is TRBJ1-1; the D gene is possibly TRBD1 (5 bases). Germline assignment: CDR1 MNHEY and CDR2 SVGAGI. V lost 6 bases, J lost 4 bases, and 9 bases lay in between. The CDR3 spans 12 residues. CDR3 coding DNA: TGTGCCAGCAGGAGGGGAGGCACTGAAGCTTTCTTT. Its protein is CASRRGGTEAFF.

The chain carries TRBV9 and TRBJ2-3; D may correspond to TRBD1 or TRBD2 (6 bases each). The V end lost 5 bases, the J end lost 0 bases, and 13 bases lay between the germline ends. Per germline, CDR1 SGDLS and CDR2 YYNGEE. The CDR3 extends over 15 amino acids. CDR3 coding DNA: TGTGCCAGCAGTATAGGGGGGATTAGCACAGATACGCAGTATTTT. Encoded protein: CASSIGGISTDTQYF.

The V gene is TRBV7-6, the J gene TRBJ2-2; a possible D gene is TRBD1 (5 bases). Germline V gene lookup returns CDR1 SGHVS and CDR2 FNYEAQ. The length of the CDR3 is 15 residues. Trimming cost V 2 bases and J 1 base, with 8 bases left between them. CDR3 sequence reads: CASSLTQENTGELFF. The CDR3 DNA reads TGTGCCAGCAGCTTAACACAGGAGAACACCGGGGAGCTGTTTTTT.

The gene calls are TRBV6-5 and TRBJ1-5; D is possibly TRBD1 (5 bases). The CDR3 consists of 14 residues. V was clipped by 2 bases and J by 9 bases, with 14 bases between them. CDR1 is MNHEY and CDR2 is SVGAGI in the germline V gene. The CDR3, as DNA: TGTGCCAGCAGTTACGGGGCGGGAGAACGGCCCCAGCATTTT. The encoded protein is CASSYGAGERPQHF.

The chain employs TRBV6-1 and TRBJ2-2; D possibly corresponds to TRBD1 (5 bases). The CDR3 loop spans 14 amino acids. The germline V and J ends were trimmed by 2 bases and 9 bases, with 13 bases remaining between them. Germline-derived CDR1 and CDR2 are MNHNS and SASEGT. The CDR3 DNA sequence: TGTGCCAGCAGTGAACCTAGTAGGGGTTGGGAGCTGTTTTTT. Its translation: CASSEPSRGWELFF.

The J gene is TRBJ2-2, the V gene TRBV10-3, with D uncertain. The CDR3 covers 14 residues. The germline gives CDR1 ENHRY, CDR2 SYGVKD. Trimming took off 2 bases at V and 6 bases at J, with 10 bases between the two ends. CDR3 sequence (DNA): TGTGCCATCAGTGAGCAAATGGAGCCCGGGGAGCTGTTTTTT. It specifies CAISEQMEPGELFF.

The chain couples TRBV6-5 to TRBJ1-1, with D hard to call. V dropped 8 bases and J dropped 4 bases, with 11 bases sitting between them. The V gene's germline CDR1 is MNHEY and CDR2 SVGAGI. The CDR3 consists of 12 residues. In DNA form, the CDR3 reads TGTGCCAGCTCCTCCGGGTCCACTGAAGCTTTCTTT. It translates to CASSSGSTEAFF.

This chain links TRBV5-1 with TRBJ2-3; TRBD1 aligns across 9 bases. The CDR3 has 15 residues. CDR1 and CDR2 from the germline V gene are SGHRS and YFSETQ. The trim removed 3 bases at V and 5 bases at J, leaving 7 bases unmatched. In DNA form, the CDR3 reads TGCGCCAGCAGCTGGACAGGGGCAGGGGTAGATACGCAGTATTTT. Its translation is CASSWTGAGVDTQYF. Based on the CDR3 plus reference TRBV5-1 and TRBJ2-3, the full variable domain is KAGVTQTPRYLIKTRGQQVTLSCSPISGHRSVSWYQQTPGQGLQFLFEYFSETQRNKGNFPGRFSGRQFSNSRSEMNVSTLELGDSALYLCASSWTGAGVDTQYFGPGTRLTVL.

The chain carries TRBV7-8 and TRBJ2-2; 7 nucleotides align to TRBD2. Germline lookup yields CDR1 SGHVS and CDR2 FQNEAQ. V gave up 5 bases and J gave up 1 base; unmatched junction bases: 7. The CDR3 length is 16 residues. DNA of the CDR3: TGTGCCAGCAGCCAGGGAGGGAGGCTGAACACCGGGGAGCTGTTTTTT. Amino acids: CASSQGGRLNTGELFF.

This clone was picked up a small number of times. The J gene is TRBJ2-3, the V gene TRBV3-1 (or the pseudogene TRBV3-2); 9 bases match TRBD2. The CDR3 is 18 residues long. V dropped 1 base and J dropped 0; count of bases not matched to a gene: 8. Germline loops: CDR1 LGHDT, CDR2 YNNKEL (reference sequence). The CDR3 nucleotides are TGTGCCAGCAGCCAAGTTCGTCCTAGCGGGACTAGCACAGATACGCAGTATTTT. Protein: CASSQVRPSGTSTDTQYF.

The CDR3 DNA sequence: TGTGCCAGCAGCCGCGACCGACAGGGGGAATATGGCTACACCTTC. Translating gives CASSRDRQGEYGYTF. The chain combines TRBV3-1 (or the pseudogene TRBV3-2) with TRBJ1-2; TRBD1 agrees at 9 bases. The CDR3 is 15 amino acids. The J segment lost 5 bases and the V segment lost 4 bases, leaving 8 bases of the junction unmatched. Germline CDR1 and CDR2: LGHDT and YNNKEL (reference sequence).

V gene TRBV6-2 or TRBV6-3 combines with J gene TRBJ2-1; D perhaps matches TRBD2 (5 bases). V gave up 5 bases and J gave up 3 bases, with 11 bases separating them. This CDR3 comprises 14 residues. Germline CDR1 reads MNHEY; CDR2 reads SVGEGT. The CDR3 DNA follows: TGTGCCAGCAGTATCTCCGGGGTCTACAATGAGCAGTTCTTC. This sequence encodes CASSISGVYNEQFF.

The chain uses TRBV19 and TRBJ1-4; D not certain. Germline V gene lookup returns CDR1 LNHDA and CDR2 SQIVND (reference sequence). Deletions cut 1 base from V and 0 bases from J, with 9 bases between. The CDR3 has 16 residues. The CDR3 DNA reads TGTGCCAGTAGTATAGTTCCGGTGGCAACTAATGAAAAACTGTTTTTT. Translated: CASSIVPVATNEKLFF.

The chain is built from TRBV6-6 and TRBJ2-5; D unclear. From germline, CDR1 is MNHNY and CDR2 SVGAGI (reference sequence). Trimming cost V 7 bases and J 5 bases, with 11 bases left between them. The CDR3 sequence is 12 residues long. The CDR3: CASTLGWETQYF. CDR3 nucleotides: TGTGCCAGCACCCTAGGTTGGGAGACCCAGTACTTC.

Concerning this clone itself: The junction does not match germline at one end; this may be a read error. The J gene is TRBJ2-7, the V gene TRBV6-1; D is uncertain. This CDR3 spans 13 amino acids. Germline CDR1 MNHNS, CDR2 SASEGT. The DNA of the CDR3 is TGTGTCAGCAGTGAGGAATTGGGGTACGAGCAGTACTTC. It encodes CVSSEELGYEQYF.

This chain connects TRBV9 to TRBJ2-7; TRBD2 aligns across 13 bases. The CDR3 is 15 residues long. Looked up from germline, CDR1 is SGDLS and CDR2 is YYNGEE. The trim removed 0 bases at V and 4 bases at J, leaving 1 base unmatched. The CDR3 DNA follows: TGTGCCAGCAGCGTAGGGACTAGCGGGAGATACGAGCAGTACTTC. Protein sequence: CASSVGTSGRYEQYF.

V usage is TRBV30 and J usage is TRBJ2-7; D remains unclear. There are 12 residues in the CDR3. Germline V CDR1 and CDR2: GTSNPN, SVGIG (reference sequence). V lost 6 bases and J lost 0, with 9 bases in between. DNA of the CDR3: TGTGCCTGCCGGACGGGCTCCTACGAGCAGTACTTC. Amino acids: CACRTGSYEQYF.

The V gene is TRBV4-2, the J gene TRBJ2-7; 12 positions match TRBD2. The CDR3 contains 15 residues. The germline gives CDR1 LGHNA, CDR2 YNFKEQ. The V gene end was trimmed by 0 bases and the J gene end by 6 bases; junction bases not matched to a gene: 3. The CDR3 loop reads CASSQETSGSSEQYF. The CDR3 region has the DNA TGTGCCAGCAGCCAAGAGACTAGCGGGAGTTCCGAGCAGTACTTC.

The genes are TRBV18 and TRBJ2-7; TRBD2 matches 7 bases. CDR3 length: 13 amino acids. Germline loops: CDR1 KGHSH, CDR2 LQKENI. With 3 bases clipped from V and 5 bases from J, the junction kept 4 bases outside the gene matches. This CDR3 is CASSPPGRDEQYF. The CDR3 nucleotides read TGTGCCAGCTCACCTCCAGGGAGGGACGAGCAGTACTTC.

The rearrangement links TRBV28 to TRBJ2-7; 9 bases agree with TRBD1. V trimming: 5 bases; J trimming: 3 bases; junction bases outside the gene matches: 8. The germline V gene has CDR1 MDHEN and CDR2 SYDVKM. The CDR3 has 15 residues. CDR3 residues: CASSARTGVHYEQYF. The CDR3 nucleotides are TGTGCCAGCAGTGCCCGGACAGGGGTCCACTACGAGCAGTACTTC.

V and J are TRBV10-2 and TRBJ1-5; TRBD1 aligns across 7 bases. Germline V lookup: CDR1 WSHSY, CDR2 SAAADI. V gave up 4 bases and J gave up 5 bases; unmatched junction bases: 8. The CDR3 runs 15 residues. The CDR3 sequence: CASSVTGVADQPQHF. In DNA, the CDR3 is TGCGCCAGCAGTGTTACAGGGGTGGCTGATCAGCCCCAGCATTTT.

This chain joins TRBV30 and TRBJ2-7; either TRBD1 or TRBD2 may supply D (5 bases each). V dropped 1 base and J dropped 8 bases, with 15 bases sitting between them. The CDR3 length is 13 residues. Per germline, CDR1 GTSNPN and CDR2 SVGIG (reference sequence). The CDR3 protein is CAWSAKGPGQQYF. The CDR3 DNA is TGTGCCTGGAGTGCCAAGGGGCCGGGGCAGCAGTACTTC.

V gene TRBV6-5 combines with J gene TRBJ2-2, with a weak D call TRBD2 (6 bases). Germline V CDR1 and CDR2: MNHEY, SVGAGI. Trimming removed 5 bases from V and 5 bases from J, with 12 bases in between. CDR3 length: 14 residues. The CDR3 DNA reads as TGTGCCAGCAGTCTGACTAGATTGACCGGGGAGCTGTTTTTT. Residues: CASSLTRLTGELFF.

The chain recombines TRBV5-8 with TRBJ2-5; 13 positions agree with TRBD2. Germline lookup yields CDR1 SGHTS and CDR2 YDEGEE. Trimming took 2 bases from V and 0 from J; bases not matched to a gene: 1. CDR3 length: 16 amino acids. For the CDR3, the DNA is TGTGCCAGCAGCTTTGGACTAGCGGGGGACCAAGAGACCCAGTACTTC. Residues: CASSFGLAGDQETQYF.

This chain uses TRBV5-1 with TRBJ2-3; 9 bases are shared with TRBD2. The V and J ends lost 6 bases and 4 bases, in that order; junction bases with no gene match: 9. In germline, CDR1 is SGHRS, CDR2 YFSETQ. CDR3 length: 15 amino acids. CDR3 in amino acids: CASTPEGGRADTQYF. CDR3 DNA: TGCGCCAGCACTCCGGAGGGCGGGAGGGCAGATACGCAGTATTTT. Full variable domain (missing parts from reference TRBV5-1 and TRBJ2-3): KAGVTQTPRYLIKTRGQQVTLSCSPISGHRSVSWYQQTPGQGLQFLFEYFSETQRNKGNFPGRFSGRQFSNSRSEMNVSTLELGDSALYLCASTPEGGRADTQYFGPGTRLTVL.